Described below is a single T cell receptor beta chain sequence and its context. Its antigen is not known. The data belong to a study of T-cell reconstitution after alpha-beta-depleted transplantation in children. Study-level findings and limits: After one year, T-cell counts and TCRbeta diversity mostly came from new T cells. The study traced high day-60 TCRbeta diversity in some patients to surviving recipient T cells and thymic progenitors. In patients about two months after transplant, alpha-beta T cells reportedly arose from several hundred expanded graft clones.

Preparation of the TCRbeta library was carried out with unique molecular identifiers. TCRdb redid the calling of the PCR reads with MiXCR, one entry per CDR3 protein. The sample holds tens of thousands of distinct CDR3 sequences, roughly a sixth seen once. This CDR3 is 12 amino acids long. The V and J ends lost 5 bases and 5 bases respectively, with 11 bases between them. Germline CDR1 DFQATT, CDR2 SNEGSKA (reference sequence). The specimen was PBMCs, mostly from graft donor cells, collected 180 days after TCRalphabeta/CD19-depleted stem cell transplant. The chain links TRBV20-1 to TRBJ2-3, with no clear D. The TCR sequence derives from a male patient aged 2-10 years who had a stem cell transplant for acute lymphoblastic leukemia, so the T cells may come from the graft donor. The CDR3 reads CSAPRIGDTQYF. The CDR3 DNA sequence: TGCAGTGCTCCTCGAATTGGAGATACGCAGTATTTT.